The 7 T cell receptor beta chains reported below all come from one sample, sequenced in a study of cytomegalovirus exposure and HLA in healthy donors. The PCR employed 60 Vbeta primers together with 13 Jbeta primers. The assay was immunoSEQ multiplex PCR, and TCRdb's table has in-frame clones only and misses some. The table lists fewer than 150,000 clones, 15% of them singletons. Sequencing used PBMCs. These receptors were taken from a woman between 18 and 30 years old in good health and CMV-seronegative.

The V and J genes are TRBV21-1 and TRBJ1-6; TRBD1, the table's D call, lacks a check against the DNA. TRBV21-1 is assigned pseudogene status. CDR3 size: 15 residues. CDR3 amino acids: CASSLGQGIDSPLHF. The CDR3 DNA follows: TGTGCCAGCAGCCTCGGACAGGGGATCGACTCACCCCTCCACTTT.

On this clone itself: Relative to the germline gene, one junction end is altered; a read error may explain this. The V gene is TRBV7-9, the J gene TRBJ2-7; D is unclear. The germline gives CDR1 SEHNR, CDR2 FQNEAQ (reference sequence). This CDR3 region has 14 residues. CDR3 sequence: CASSLGPTQKSSDF. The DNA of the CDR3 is TGTGCCAGCAGCTTAGGCCCCACACAGAAAAGCAGTGACTTC.

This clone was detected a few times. CDR3: CASSLGAGSSYNEQFF. Here the CDR3 DNA reads TGCGCCAGCAGCTTGGGAGCGGGGAGCTCCTACAATGAGCAGTTCTTC. The rearrangement uses TRBV5-1 and TRBJ2-1, with 7 positions matching TRBD2. The length of the CDR3 is 16 residues. Looked up from germline, CDR1 is SGHRS and CDR2 is YFSETQ. Trimming took 0 bases from V and 0 from J; bases not matched to a gene: 3.

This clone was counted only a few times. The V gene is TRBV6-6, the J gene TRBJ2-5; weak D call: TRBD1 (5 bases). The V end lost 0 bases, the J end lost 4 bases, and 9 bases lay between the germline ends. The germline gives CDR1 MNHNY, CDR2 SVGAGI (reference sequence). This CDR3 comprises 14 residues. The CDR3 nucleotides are TGTGCCAGCAGTTACTCGGCAGGGATAGAGACCCAGTACTTC. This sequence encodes CASSYSAGIETQYF.

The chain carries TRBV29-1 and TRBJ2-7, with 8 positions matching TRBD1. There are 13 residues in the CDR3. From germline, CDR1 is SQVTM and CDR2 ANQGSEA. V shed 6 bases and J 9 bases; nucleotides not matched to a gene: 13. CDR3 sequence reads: CSVKTGVLLAQYF. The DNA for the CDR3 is TGCAGCGTGAAGACAGGGGTCCTACTGGCGCAGTACTTC.

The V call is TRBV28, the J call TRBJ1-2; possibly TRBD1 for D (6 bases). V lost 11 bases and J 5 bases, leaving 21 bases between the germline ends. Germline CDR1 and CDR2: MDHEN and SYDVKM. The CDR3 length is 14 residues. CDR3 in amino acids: CASIPPGVGYGYTF. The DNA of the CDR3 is TGTGCCTCAATTCCTCCAGGGGTTGGGTATGGCTACACCTTC.

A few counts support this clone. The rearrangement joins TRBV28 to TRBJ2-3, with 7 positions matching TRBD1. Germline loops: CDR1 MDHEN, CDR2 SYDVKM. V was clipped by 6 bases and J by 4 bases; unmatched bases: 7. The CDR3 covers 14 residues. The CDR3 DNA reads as TGTGCCAGCAGGCCGACAGGGCTACCAGATACGCAGTATTTT. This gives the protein CASRPTGLPDTQYF.